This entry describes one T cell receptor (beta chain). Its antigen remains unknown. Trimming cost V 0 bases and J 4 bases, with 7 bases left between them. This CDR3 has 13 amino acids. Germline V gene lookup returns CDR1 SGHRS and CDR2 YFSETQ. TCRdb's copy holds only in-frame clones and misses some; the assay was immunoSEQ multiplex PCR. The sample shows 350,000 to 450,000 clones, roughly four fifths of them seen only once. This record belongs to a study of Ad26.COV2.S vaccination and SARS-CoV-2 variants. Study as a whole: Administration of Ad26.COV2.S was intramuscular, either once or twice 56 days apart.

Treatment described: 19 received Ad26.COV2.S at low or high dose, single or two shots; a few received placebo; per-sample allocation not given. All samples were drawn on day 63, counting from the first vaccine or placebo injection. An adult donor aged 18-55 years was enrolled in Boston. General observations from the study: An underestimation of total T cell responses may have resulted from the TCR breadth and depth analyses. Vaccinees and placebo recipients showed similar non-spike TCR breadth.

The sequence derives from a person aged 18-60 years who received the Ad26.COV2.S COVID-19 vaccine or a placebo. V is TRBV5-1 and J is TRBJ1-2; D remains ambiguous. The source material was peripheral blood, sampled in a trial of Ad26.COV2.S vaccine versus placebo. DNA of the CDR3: TGCGCCAGCAGCTTGGTGGGCAGCTATGGCTACACCTTC. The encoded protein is CASSLVGSYGYTF.